A selection of T cell receptor beta chains follows, all from one sample in a study of cytomegalovirus exposure and HLA in healthy donors. TCRdb's table, derived via immunoSEQ multiplex PCR, lists solely in-frame clones and lacks some. The data contain 55,000 to 80,000 clones, around three quarters of them singletons. The sequenced sample consisted of PBMCs. The receptors here all came from a man between 60 and 75 years old in good health and CMV-seropositive. CDR3s include the opening cysteine and the closing phenylalanine or tryptophan. D genes are given only for firm matches. Size values are once, few and many counts, or a class for expanded clones, and some rows have none.

TRBV15	.	.	TRBJ2-7	CATSRVAGPLYEQYF	TGTGCCACCAGCAGAGTCGCGGGACCGCTCTACGAGCAGTACTTC
TRBV29-1	.	.	TRBJ1-1	CSVDRDNTEAFF	TGCAGCGTTGATCGGGATAACACTGAAGCTTTCTTT
TRBV7-8	.	.	TRBJ1-1	CASTSTRDPLRGNTEAFF	TGTGCCAGCACTTCGACCCGGGATCCCTTGCGTGGGAACACTGAAGCTTTCTTT
TRBV5-4	TRBD2	.	TRBJ2-5	CASTWEGEETQYF	TGTGCCAGCACCTGGGAGGGAGAAGAGACCCAGTACTTC
TRBV5-8	TRBD1	.	TRBJ2-2	CASSRGQIYTGELFF	TGTGCCAGCAGCCGGGGACAGATATACACCGGGGAGCTGTTTTTT
TRBV5-1	.	.	TRBJ2-7	CASSASSYEQYF	TGCGCCAGCAGCGCCAGCTCCTACGAGCAGTACTTC
TRBV21-1	.	few	TRBJ1-5	CASSKRTGDLTQHF	TGTGCCAGCAGCAAAAGGACAGGCGATCTTACCCAGCATTTT
TRBV11-3	TRBD2	.	TRBJ2-3	CASSSTKRGGTDTQYF	TGTGCCAGCAGCTCAACCAAGCGGGGTGGCACAGATACGCAGTATTTT
TRBV4-2	.	.	TRBJ2-2	CASSQDSRTGELFF	TGTGCCAGCAGCCAAGATAGCCGCACCGGGGAGCTGTTTTTT
TRBV28	TRBD2	.	TRBJ2-7	CASSLSGKVYEQYF	TGTGCCAGCAGTCTTAGCGGGAAAGTCTACGAGCAGTACTTC
TRBV5-5	TRBD2	.	TRBJ2-7	CASSLTGTSGSYEQYF	TGTGCCAGCAGCTTGACCGGGACTAGCGGGAGTTACGAGCAGTACTTC
TRBV5-1	.	.	TRBJ2-3	CASSFNRDTQYF	TGCGCCAGCAGCTTTAATAGAGATACGCAGTATTTT
TRBV9	TRBD2	.	TRBJ2-5	CASSVEAGGMGQETQYF	TGTGCCAGCAGCGTAGAAGCGGGAGGGATGGGGCAAGAGACCCAGTACTTC
TRBV10-3	.	.	TRBJ1-1	CAISESGNTEAFF	TGTGCCATCAGTGAATCGGGGAACACTGAAGCTTTCTTT
TRBV7-6	TRBD2	.	TRBJ2-1	CASSRAGGPDNEQFF	TGTGCCAGCAGCCGAGCGGGAGGGCCGGACAATGAGCAGTTCTTC
TRBV7-8	.	.	TRBJ2-7	CASSPRTPSYEQYF	TGTGCCAGCAGCCCCCGGACACCGTCCTACGAGCAGTACTTC
TRBV7-8	TRBD2	.	TRBJ2-1	CASSKLRVPGLASVYEQFF	TGTGCCAGCAGCAAATTAAGGGTCCCGGGACTAGCGTCGGTTTATGAGCAGTTCTTC
TRBV2	TRBD2	.	TRBJ2-5	CASSGGGGAVGTQYF	TGCGCCAGCAGTGGTGGCGGGGGGGCTGTTGGGACCCAGTACTTC
TRBV29-1	.	few	TRBJ1-4	CSAGGGTNEKLFF	TGCAGCGCGGGAGGGGGAACTAATGAAAAACTGTTTTTT
TRBV5-6	.	.	TRBJ1-5	CASSLYSNQPQHF	TGTGCCAGCAGCTTGTATAGCAATCAGCCCCAGCATTTT
TRBV7-9	TRBD1	once	TRBJ1-1	CASSYDRVWATEAFF	TGTGCCAGCAGCTATGACAGGGTATGGGCCACTGAAGCTTTCTTT
TRBV4-1	.	.	TRBJ2-3	CASSPPWGDSDTQYF	TGCGCCAGCAGCCCCCCTTGGGGAGATTCAGATACGCAGTATTTT
TRBV13	TRBD2	.	TRBJ2-1	CASSSGTSGRKQFF	TGTGCCAGCAGCTCGGGGACTAGCGGGAGAAAGCAGTTCTTC
TRBV7-9	.	.	TRBJ1-6	CSSSLDTMVLHF	TGTTCCAGCAGCTTAGACACTATGGTCCTCCACTTT
TRBV5-1	TRBD2	.	TRBJ2-1	CASSLGRGGYNEQFF	TGCGCCAGCAGCTTGGGGCGGGGAGGGTACAATGAGCAGTTCTTC
TRBV5-4	.	.	TRBJ1-1	CASSWGQLNTEAFF	TGTGCCAGCAGCTGGGGGCAGTTGAACACTGAAGCTTTCTTT
TRBV5-1	.	.	TRBJ2-1	CASSWNLGGGKYNEQFF	TGCGCCAGCAGCTGGAACCTCGGAGGGGGCAAGTACAATGAGCAGTTCTTC
TRBV6-6	TRBD2	once	TRBJ2-7	CASSRAGFSYEQYF	TGTGCCAGCAGTCGAGCGGGGTTTTCCTACGAGCAGTACTTC
TRBV11-3	TRBD2	.	TRBJ2-1	CASSSPGRADSEQFF	TGTGCCAGCAGCTCACCCGGGAGGGCCGATAGTGAGCAGTTCTTC
TRBV29-1	TRBD1	few	TRBJ2-7	CSVVPGTGGFLVYEQYF	TGCAGCGTTGTCCCCGGGACAGGGGGCTTTTTAGTCTACGAGCAGTACTTC
TRBV7-9	TRBD1	.	TRBJ1-2	CASSPPGQGYGYTF	TGTGCCAGCAGCCCCCCCGGACAGGGCTATGGCTACACCTTC
TRBV4-1	TRBD2	.	TRBJ2-2	CASNPQPSGPGLGDSGELFF	TGCGCCAGCAACCCCCAACCTTCCGGCCCGGGACTAGGAGACTCCGGGGAGCTGTTTTTT
TRBV28	TRBD2	few	TRBJ2-1	CASSLYDGGRNEQFF	TGTGCCAGCAGTTTATACGATGGCGGGAGAAATGAGCAGTTCTTC
TRBV2	TRBD1	.	TRBJ2-2	CASTLGQVNTGELFF	TGTGCCAGCACCCTGGGACAGGTTAACACCGGGGAGCTGTTTTTT
TRBV4-2	.	once	TRBJ2-1	CASSQENSRLAINEQFF	TGTGCCAGCAGCCAAGAAAATTCTCGGCTAGCGATTAATGAGCAGTTCTTC
TRBV6-4	.	.	TRBJ2-3	CASSLRGGSTDTQYF	TGTGCCAGCTCGTTGAGGGGGGGAAGCACAGATACGCAGTATTTT
TRBV5-1	.	.	TRBJ1-2	CASSPTMTARGSLYGYTF	TGCGCCAGCAGCCCGACCATGACGGCGCGGGGGTCGCTCTATGGCTACACCTTC
TRBV19	.	.	TRBJ2-5	CASSTRGGDGGWEQYF	TGTGCCAGTAGCACACGAGGCGGGGACGGGGGTTGGGAGCAGTACTTC
TRBV5-1	TRBD1	.	TRBJ1-2	CASSLGAGGSMKYGYTF	TGCGCCAGCAGCTTGGGTGCAGGGGGCTCGATGAAGTATGGCTACACCTTC
TRBV7-8	TRBD2	few	TRBJ2-5	CASSPGTSGQETQYF	TGTGCCAGCAGCCCGGGGACTAGCGGGCAAGAGACCCAGTACTTC
TRBV4-1	.	.	TRBJ2-1	CASSRQEGGGQYNEQFF	TGCGCCAGCAGCCGACAAGAGGGCGGGGGCCAATACAATGAGCAGTTCTTC
TRBV6-5	.	.	TRBJ2-7	CASSPKVRVYEQYF	TGTGCCAGCAGTCCAAAGGTCAGGGTCTACGAGCAGTACTTC